The 7 T cell receptor beta chains given below trace back to one sample, sequenced in a study of blood T cell repertoires in COVID-19 (dated by TCRdb to the early 2020s). The library was prepared using the immunoSEQ multiplex PCR assay. As stored in TCRdb, this immuneACCESS dataset retains in-frame rearrangements with V and J assigned. A fraction of the clones does not appear; measured against another copy, unresolved V genes explain less than half of the discrepancy, and the remainder lacks a known reason. The sample yields about 190,000 clones; 86% were counted once. The ten top clones hold approximately 5% of the sample. The sequencing sample was made of PBMCs or T cells enriched from blood (not recorded which). The receptors stem from a man aged 35 to 55 with acute COVID-19.

The chain is built from TRBV5-1 and TRBJ2-2; 8 nucleotides line up with TRBD1. This CDR3 comprises 15 residues. Germline lookup yields CDR1 SGHRS and CDR2 YFSETQ. Trimming took 0 bases from V and 4 from J; bases not matched to a gene: 2. CDR3 residues: CASSLEQGGTGELFF. In DNA, the CDR3 is TGCGCCAGCAGCTTGGAACAGGGGGGCACCGGGGAGCTGTTTTTT.

This sequence joins TRBV15 and TRBJ1-6; D remains unclear. V lost 1 base, J lost 7 bases, and 8 bases lay in between. CDR1 is LNHNV, CDR2 YYDKDF, per germline (reference sequence). CDR3 size: 14 residues. CDR3 amino acids: CATSRVGGNSPLHF. The DNA for the CDR3 is TGTGCCACCAGCAGAGTTGGCGGGAATTCACCCCTCCACTTT.

CDR3 residues: CASRKGRSTDTQYF. The CDR3 DNA sequence: TGTGCCAGCAGAAAGGGGCGTAGCACAGATACGCAGTATTTT. The V and J genes are TRBV14 and TRBJ2-3, with D tentatively TRBD1 (5 bases). The germline V and J ends were trimmed by 6 bases and 0 bases, with 10 bases remaining between them. CDR3 length equals 14 residues. Germline CDR1 and CDR2: SGHDN and FVKESK.

The chain couples TRBV2 to TRBJ2-3, with 10 bases matching TRBD2. J gave up 7 bases and V 5 bases, and 6 bases lay outside the gene matches. The length of the CDR3 is 14 residues. Germline V gives CDR1 SNHLY, CDR2 FYNNEI. CDR3 sequence: CASSISSGSHTQYF. The CDR3 DNA is TGTGCCAGCAGTATCTCTAGCGGGAGCCATACGCAGTATTTT.

The chain links TRBV28 to TRBJ1-2, with D possibly being TRBD1 (6 bases). V was trimmed by 7 bases and J by 0 bases, leaving 12 bases between them. This CDR3 is 14 amino acids long. The germline V gene has CDR1 MDHEN and CDR2 SYDVKM. This CDR3 reads CASTSSGANYGYTF. CDR3 in DNA: TGTGCCAGCACTAGTTCAGGGGCTAACTATGGCTACACCTTC.

The sample holds a few counts of this clone. The rearrangement joins TRBV12-3 or TRBV12-4 to TRBJ2-5, with a tentative D call TRBD1 (6 bases). Trimming removed 3 bases at V and 3 bases at J, with 8 bases between. This CDR3 is 13 amino acids long. Written as DNA, the CDR3 is TGTGCCAGCAGTTTTGAGGGGGAAGAGACCCAGTACTTC. Amino acid sequence: CASSFEGEETQYF.

The V call is TRBV5-1, the J call TRBJ1-2; no clear D gene. Germline loops: CDR1 SGHRS, CDR2 YFSETQ. The CDR3 has 14 residues. V lost 6 bases and J 0 bases, leaving 12 bases between the germline ends. CDR3 residues: CASTDIRTNYGYTF. CDR3 bases: TGCGCCAGCACTGACATCAGGACTAACTATGGCTACACCTTC.